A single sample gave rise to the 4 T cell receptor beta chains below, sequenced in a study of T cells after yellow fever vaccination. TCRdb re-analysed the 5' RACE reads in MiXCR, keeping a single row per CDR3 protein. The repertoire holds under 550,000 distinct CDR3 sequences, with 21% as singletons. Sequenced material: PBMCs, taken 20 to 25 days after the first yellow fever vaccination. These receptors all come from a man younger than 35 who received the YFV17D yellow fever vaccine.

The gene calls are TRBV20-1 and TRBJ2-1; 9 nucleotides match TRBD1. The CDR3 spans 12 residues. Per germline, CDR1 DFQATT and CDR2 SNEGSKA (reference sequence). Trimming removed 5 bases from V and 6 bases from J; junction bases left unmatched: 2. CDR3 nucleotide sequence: TGCAGTGCTTCGACAGGGGGCAATGAGCAGTTCTTC. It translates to CSASTGGNEQFF.

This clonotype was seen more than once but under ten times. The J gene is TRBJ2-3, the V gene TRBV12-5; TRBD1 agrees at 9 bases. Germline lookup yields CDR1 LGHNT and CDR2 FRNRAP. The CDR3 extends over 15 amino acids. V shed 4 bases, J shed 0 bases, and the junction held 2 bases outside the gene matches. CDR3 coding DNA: TGTGCTAGTGGTTCGGGACAGGGAAGCACAGATACGCAGTATTTT. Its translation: CASGSGQGSTDTQYF.

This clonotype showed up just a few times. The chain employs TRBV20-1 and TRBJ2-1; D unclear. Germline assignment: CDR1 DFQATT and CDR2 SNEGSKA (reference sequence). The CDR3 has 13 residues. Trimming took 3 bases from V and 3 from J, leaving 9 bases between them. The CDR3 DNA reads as TGCAGTGCTAGGAGAGCTAGCTACAATGAGCAGTTCTTC. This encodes CSARRASYNEQFF.

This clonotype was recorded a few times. The CDR3 loop reads CASSPRDRVETQYF. The CDR3 nucleotides are TGTGCCAGCAGCCCGCGGGACAGGGTAGAGACCCAGTACTTC. This chain uses TRBV5-4 with TRBJ2-5; 9 nucleotides agree with TRBD1. The ends lost 4 bases at V and 4 bases at J; junction bases unmatched: 5. The CDR3 has 14 residues. Germline assignment: CDR1 SGHNT and CDR2 YYREEE (reference sequence).